These 20 T cell receptor beta chains share one sample of origin, sequenced in a study of T cell responses to AZD1222 COVID-19 vaccine. Assay: immunoSEQ multiplex PCR; the TCRdb copy retains only in-frame clones and omits some. The sample shows some 200,000 clones, roughly 88% of them seen only once. The source was peripheral blood, collected on day 0 of AZD1222 vaccination. These receptors were collected from an adult in good health.

The genes are TRBV4-1 and TRBJ1-1; 7 nucleotides align to TRBD1. Germline CDR1 reads MGHRA; CDR2 reads YSYEKL. This CDR3 has 15 amino acids. V gave up 1 base and J gave up 4 bases; unmatched junction bases: 6. CDR3 coding DNA: TGCGCCAGCAGCCAAGCTCCGACAGGGCGCACTGAAGCTTTCTTT. It encodes CASSQAPTGRTEAFF.

This clone was observed a single time. The rearrangement uses TRBV4-1 and TRBJ2-5, with 9 bases lining up with TRBD1. The V gene end was trimmed by 3 bases and the J gene end by 5 bases; junction bases not matched to a gene: 10. The CDR3 is made up of 16 amino acids. Germline CDR1 is MGHRA and CDR2 is YSYEKL. The CDR3 nucleotides are TGCGCCAGCAGCCACCTGCTTGACAGGGGGGAGGAGACCCAGTACTTC. Protein product: CASSHLLDRGEETQYF.

The chain recombines TRBV28 with TRBJ2-7; 12 nucleotides agree with TRBD2. Germline loops: CDR1 MDHEN, CDR2 SYDVKM. The CDR3 has 19 amino acids. V gave up 5 bases and J gave up 0 bases; unmatched junction bases: 14. CDR3 region: CASSQPGLAGDYFSYEQYF. The CDR3 DNA follows: TGTGCCAGCAGTCAGCCGGGACTAGCGGGTGATTATTTCTCCTACGAGCAGTACTTC.

This sequence joins TRBV18 and TRBJ1-5; D gene uncertain. Germline CDR1 is KGHSH and CDR2 is LQKENI. The CDR3 contains 15 residues. V was cut by 5 bases and J by 2 bases, with 13 bases left in between. CDR3 sequence reads: CASSYGLLGNQPQHF. CDR3 DNA: TGTGCCAGCTCATACGGACTTTTAGGCAATCAGCCCCAGCATTTT.

The rearrangement joins TRBV19 to TRBJ2-7, with D perhaps being TRBD1 or TRBD2 (6 bases each). V was pared by 5 bases and J by 4 bases, with 18 bases between. There are 15 residues in the CDR3. Germline V CDR1 and CDR2: LNHDA, SQIVND (reference sequence). The CDR3 bases are TGTGCCAGTAGTGGGAGGAAGACAGGAGATTACGAGCAGTACTTC. Translation: CASSGRKTGDYEQYF. Combining the CDR3 with reference TRBV19 and TRBJ2-7 gives the whole variable domain DGGITQSPKYLFRKEGQNVTLSCEQNLNHDAMYWYRQDPGQGLRLIYYSQIVNDFQKGDIAEGYSVSREKKESFPLTVTSAQKNPTAFYLCASSGRKTGDYEQYFGPGTRLTVT.

This sequence joins TRBV7-8 and TRBJ1-2, with 11 positions matching TRBD1. The germline CDR1 and CDR2 sequences are SGHVS and FQNEAQ. The CDR3 consists of 16 residues. After removal of 5 bases from V and 6 bases from J, the junction contained 11 bases not matched to a gene. In DNA, the CDR3 is TGTGCCAGCAGCAACCGGGACAGGGGGTTCGGAGATGGCTACACCTTC. It encodes CASSNRDRGFGDGYTF.

The chain uses TRBV29-1 and TRBJ1-4, with 10 bases lining up with TRBD1. From germline, CDR1 is SQVTM and CDR2 ANQGSEA. J gave up 3 bases and V 5 bases, and 9 bases lay outside the gene matches. CDR3 size: 16 residues. The DNA for the CDR3 is TGCAGCGTTCTCACGACAGGGGGCACTGCTAATGAAAAACTGTTTTTT. Amino acid sequence: CSVLTTGGTANEKLFF.

The V call is TRBV5-1, the J call TRBJ2-7; D gene uncertain. Germline values: CDR1 SGHRS, CDR2 YFSETQ. V lost 0 bases and J lost 5, with 3 bases in between. This CDR3 has 11 residues. CDR3 sequence reads: CASSLVDEQYF. Here the CDR3 DNA reads TGCGCCAGCAGCTTGGTCGACGAGCAGTACTTC.

The chain couples TRBV6-1 to TRBJ1-6; no clear D. Germline loops: CDR1 MNHNS, CDR2 SASEGT. Trimming took 4 bases from V and 0 from J, leaving 10 bases between them. This CDR3 is 16 amino acids long. CDR3: CASSGYSRSYNSPLHF. CDR3 DNA sequence: TGTGCCAGCAGTGGGTATAGCCGCTCCTATAATTCACCCCTCCACTTT.

V and J are TRBV7-2 and TRBJ1-2; 7 bases fit TRBD1. V shed 6 bases and J 3 bases; nucleotides not matched to a gene: 7. This CDR3 region has 14 residues. The germline CDR1 and CDR2 sequences are SGHTA and FQGNSA. The CDR3 sequence is CASRKDRADYGYTF. The CDR3 DNA sequence: TGTGCCAGCAGAAAAGACAGGGCGGACTATGGCTACACCTTC.

The gene calls are TRBV5-6 and TRBJ1-1, with TRBD1 matching 8 bases. Germline CDR1 reads SGHDT; CDR2 reads YYEEEE. The CDR3 has 14 amino acids. With V trimmed by 1 base and J by 4 bases, 3 bases remained unmatched. The CDR3 DNA follows: TGTGCCAGCAGCTTGCCAGGGGGCAGCACTGAAGCTTTCTTT. Its protein product is CASSLPGGSTEAFF. The variable domain in full, completed from reference TRBV5-6 and TRBJ1-1, reads DAGVTQSPTHLIKTRGQQVTLRCSPKSGHDTVSWYQQALGQGPQFIFQYYEEEERQRGNFPDRFSGHQFPNYSSELNVNALLLGDSALYLCASSLPGGSTEAFFGQGTRLTVV.

This clone was seen a handful of times. The rearrangement links TRBV19 to TRBJ1-2, with 12 nucleotides matching TRBD1. Looked up from germline, CDR1 is LNHDA and CDR2 is SQIVND (reference sequence). V lost 9 bases and J lost 0; bases outside the gene matches: 2. This CDR3 is 14 amino acids long. Here the CDR3 reads CASGTGGSNYGYTF. The CDR3 DNA reads TGTGCCAGCGGGACAGGGGGCTCTAACTATGGCTACACCTTC.

This clone was picked up a small number of times. Germline and junction disagree at one end, which may indicate a read error. CDR3 sequence: CASSDFPGVNTGELFF. The CDR3, as DNA: TGTGCTAGCAGCGACTTCCCAGGAGTGAACACCGGGGAGCTGTTTTTT. The rearrangement uses TRBV7-7 and TRBJ2-2; the D is unclear. This CDR3 is 16 amino acids long. The germline CDR1 and CDR2 sequences are SSHAT and FNYEAQ (reference sequence).

The V and J genes are TRBV27 and TRBJ1-5; TRBD1 might be the D (5 bases). The ends were cut back, 4 bases at V and 4 bases at J, with 11 bases in the middle. This CDR3 region has 14 residues. Germline assignment: CDR1 MNHEY and CDR2 SMNVEV (reference sequence). The DNA of the CDR3 is TGTGCCAGCAGTTCACATGACAGAAATCAGCCCCAGCATTTT. Translating it yields CASSSHDRNQPQHF.

The chain couples TRBV3-1 (or the pseudogene TRBV3-2) to TRBJ1-6, with D perhaps matching TRBD1 (6 bases). The CDR3 spans 16 residues. Trimming left V 0 bases short and J 1 base short, with 7 bases between. The germline V gene has CDR1 LGHDT and CDR2 YNNKEL (reference sequence). The CDR3 loop reads CASSQEGGSYNSPLHF. The CDR3 DNA reads as TGTGCCAGCAGCCAAGAAGGGGGGTCCTATAATTCACCCCTCCACTTT.

The chain is built from TRBV28 and TRBJ1-1; D is undetermined. The CDR3 runs to 14 residues. V was pared by 5 bases and J by 0 bases, with 10 bases between. Germline loops: CDR1 MDHEN, CDR2 SYDVKM. CDR3 residues: CASSPPFLNTEAFF. The CDR3 coding sequence is TGTGCCAGCAGTCCCCCTTTTTTGAACACTGAAGCTTTCTTT.

This chain uses TRBV4-1 with TRBJ2-7; D is perhaps TRBD1 (6 bases). Germline V CDR1 and CDR2: MGHRA, YSYEKL. The CDR3 consists of 13 residues. The V end lost 4 bases, the J end lost 6 bases, and 13 bases lay between the germline ends. In DNA, the CDR3 is TGCGCCAGCAGCCCCACAGGGTCTGGCGAGCAGTACTTC. Protein product: CASSPTGSGEQYF.

Only one count was recorded for this clone. The chain couples TRBV7-8 to TRBJ1-1, with TRBD1 as a possible D gene (5 bases). Trimming left V 4 bases short and J 3 bases short, with 18 bases between. Germline CDR1 is SGHVS and CDR2 is FQNEAQ. CDR3 length equals 16 residues. The CDR3 DNA reads TGTGCCAGCAGCTCCCTCCGTGGGGCCGGGGACACTGAAGCTTTCTTT. Translation: CASSSLRGAGDTEAFF. The whole variable domain, remainder taken from reference TRBV7-8 and TRBJ1-1, is GAGVSQSPRYKVAKRGQDVALRCDPISGHVSLFWYQQALGQGPEFLTYFQNEAQLDKSGLPSDRFFAERPEGSVSTLKIQRTQQEDSAVYLCASSSLRGAGDTEAFFGQGTRLTVV.

The chain carries TRBV15 and TRBJ1-1; TRBD1 aligns across 9 bases. V trimming: 3 bases; J trimming: 1 base; junction bases outside the gene matches: 6. CDR3 length: 16 amino acids. CDR1 is LNHNV, CDR2 YYDKDF, per germline (reference sequence). This CDR3 reads CATSSNDRGTNTEAFF. For the CDR3, the DNA is TGTGCCACCAGCAGTAACGACAGGGGGACGAACACTGAAGCTTTCTTT.

This clone has just one count. The chain combines TRBV5-1 with TRBJ2-1; 7 positions match TRBD2. The CDR3 length is 14 residues. J was trimmed by 6 bases and V by 3 bases; bases with no gene match: 6. Germline lookup yields CDR1 SGHRS and CDR2 YFSETQ. CDR3 in amino acids: CASSSSGASNEQFF. The CDR3, as DNA: TGCGCCAGCAGCTCCAGCGGGGCCTCCAATGAGCAGTTCTTC.